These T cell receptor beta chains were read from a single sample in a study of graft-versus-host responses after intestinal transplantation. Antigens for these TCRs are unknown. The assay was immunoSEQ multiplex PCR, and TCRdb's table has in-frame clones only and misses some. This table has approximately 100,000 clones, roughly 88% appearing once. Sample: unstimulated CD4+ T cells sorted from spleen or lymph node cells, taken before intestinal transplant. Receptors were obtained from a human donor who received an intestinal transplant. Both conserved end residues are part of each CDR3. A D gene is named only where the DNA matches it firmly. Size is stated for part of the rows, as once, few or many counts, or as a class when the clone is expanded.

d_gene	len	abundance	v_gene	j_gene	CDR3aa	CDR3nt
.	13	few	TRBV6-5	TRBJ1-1	CASSYLPDTEAFF	TGTGCCAGCAGTTATCTCCCGGACACTGAAGCTTTCTTT
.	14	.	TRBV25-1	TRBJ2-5	CASSWAGEQETQYF	TGTGCCAGCAGTTGGGCAGGGGAACAAGAGACCCAGTACTTC
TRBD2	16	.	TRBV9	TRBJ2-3	CASSVGGGAQADTQYF	TGTGCCAGCAGCGTAGGCGGGGGGGCCCAGGCGGATACGCAGTATTTT
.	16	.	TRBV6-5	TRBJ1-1	CASSSLGRGGGTEAFF	TGTGCCAGCAGTTCCCTTGGCAGGGGAGGGGGTACTGAAGCTTTCTTT
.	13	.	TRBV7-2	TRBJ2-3	CASSLTGTDTQYF	TGTGCCAGCAGCTTAACGGGTACAGATACGCAGTATTTT
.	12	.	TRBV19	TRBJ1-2	CASSIEHYGYTF	TGTGCCAGTAGTATTGAGCACTATGGCTACACCTTC
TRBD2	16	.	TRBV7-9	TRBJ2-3	CASSTGQLAGSEAQYF	TGTGCCAGCAGCACAGGCCAACTAGCGGGGAGTGAGGCGCAGTATTTT
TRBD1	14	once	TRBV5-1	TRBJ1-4	CASSPDRANEKLFF	TGCGCCAGCAGCCCGGACAGGGCAAATGAAAAACTGTTTTTT
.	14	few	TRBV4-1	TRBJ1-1	CASSQVGSRTEAFF	TGCGCCAGCAGCCAAGTTGGCAGCAGGACTGAAGCTTTCTTT
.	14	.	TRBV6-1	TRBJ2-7	CASSLGGGRYEQYF	TGTGCCAGCAGCCTGGGGGGGGGCCGCTACGAGCAGTACTTC
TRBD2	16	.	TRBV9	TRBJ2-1	CASSEEDRGLWDEQFF	TGTGCCAGCAGCGAGGAGGATCGGGGACTATGGGATGAGCAGTTCTTC
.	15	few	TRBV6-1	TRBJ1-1	CASSERGGGSTVAFF	TGTGCCAGCAGTGAACGGGGGGGCGGGTCCACGGTTGCTTTCTTT
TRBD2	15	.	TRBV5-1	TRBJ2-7	CASSPTSGVSYEQYF	TGCGCCAGCAGCCCGACTAGCGGGGTCTCCTACGAGCAGTACTTC
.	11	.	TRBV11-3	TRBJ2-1	CASSFSREQFF	TGTGCCAGCAGCTTTTCCCGTGAGCAGTTCTTC
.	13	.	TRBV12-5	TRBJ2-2	CASGLSFPRELFF	TGTGCTAGTGGTTTGTCCTTCCCTCGGGAGCTGTTTTTT
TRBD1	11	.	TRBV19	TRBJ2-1	CASRRGHEQFF	TGTGCCAGTAGGAGGGGGCATGAGCAGTTCTTC
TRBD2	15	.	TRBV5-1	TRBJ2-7	CASSPGLAGGYEQYF	TGCGCCAGCAGCCCCGGACTAGCGGGGGGGTACGAGCAGTACTTC
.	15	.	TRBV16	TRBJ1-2	CASSQGRRPSYGYTF	TGTGCCAGCAGCCAAGGCCGGAGACCGTCCTATGGCTACACCTTC
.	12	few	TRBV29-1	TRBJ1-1	CSVGWGNTEAFF	TGCAGCGTTGGGTGGGGCAACACTGAAGCTTTCTTT
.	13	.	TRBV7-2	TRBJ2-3	CASSLARGDTQYF	TGTGCCAGCAGCTTGGCCCGGGGAGATACGCAGTATTTT
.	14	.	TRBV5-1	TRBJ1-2	CASSLGGTDYGYTF	TGCGCCAGCAGCTTGGGGGGGACTGACTATGGCTACACCTTC
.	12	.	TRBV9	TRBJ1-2	CASSVGGYGYTF	TGTGCCAGCAGCGTCGGGGGCTATGGCTACACCTTC
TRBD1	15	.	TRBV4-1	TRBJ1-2	CASSRGTGAEEGYTF	TGCGCCAGCAGCCGGGGAACAGGGGCCGAAGAGGGCTACACCTTC
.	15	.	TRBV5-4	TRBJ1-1	CASSLSRSGSTEAFF	TGTGCCAGCAGCTTGAGTAGGTCCGGGAGCACTGAAGCTTTCTTT
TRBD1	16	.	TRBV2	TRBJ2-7	CASSGGAGTGFYEQYF	TGTGCCAGCAGTGGCGGGGCGGGGACAGGGTTCTACGAGCAGTACTTC
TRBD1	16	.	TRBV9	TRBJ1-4	CASSPDPGGSNEKLFF	TGTGCCAGCAGCCCGGACCCAGGGGGAAGTAATGAAAAACTGTTTTTT
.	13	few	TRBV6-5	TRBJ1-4	CASSGQVDEKLFF	TGTGCCAGCAGTGGGCAGGTGGATGAAAAACTGTTTTTT
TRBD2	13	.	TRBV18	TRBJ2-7	CASSPRGVYEQYF	TGTGCCAGCTCACCCCGGGGGGTTTACGAGCAGTACTTC
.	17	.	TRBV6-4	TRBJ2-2	CASSEGAGSLRTGELFF	TGTGCCAGCAGTGAAGGTGCGGGTTCGCTTCGGACCGGGGAGCTGTTTTTT
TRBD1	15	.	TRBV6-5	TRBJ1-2	CASSWGQGPVYGYTF	TGTGCCAGCAGTTGGGGACAGGGACCCGTTTATGGCTACACCTTC
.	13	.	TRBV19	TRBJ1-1	CASSKTGSTEAFF	TGTGCCAGTAGTAAAACAGGTTCCACTGAAGCTTTCTTT
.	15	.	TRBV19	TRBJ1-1	CASSRADTLWTEAFF	TGTGCCAGTAGCCGAGCCGACACGCTCTGGACTGAAGCTTTCTTT
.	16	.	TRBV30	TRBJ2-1	CAWSVRRRLGYNEQFF	TGTGCCTGGAGTGTACGAAGGAGGTTAGGGTACAATGAGCAGTTCTTC
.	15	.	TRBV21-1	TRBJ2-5	CASSAPGQGAETQYF	TGTGCCAGCAGCGCTCCGGGACAGGGGGCAGAGACCCAGTACTTC
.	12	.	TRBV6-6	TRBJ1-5	CASSYSWWPGHF	TGTGCCAGCAGTTACTCTTGGTGGCCGGGGCATTTT
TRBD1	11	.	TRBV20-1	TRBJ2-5	CSPGGQETQYF	TGCAGTCCAGGGGGACAAGAGACCCAGTACTTC
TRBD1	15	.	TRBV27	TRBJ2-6	CASSIQGAGANVLTF	TGTGCCAGCAGTATACAGGGGGCTGGGGCCAACGTCCTGACTTTC
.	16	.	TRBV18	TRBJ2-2	CASSPVSPGNTGELFF	TGTGCCAGCTCACCGGTTTCTCCGGGTAACACCGGGGAGCTGTTTTTT
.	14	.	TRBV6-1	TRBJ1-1	CASSEMRGSAEAFF	TGTGCCAGCAGTGAAATGCGGGGCTCGGCTGAAGCTTTCTTT
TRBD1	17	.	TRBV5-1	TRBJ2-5	CASSLDRGRLGVETQYF	TGCGCCAGCAGCTTGGACAGGGGCAGGCTGGGTGTGGAGACCCAGTACTTC
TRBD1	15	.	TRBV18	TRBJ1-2	CASSPRSGGSYGYTF	TGTGCCAGCTCACCACGGTCAGGGGGCAGCTATGGCTACACCTTC
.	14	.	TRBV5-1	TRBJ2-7	CASSLVAASYEQYF	TGCGCCAGCAGCTTGGTAGCAGCATCCTACGAGCAGTACTTC
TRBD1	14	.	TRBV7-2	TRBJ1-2	CASSLAGTGYGYTF	TGTGCCAGCAGCTTAGCCGGGACAGGGTATGGCTACACCTTC
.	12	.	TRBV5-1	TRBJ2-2	CASSYTSGELFF	TGCGCCAGCAGTTACACGTCCGGGGAGCTGTTTTTT